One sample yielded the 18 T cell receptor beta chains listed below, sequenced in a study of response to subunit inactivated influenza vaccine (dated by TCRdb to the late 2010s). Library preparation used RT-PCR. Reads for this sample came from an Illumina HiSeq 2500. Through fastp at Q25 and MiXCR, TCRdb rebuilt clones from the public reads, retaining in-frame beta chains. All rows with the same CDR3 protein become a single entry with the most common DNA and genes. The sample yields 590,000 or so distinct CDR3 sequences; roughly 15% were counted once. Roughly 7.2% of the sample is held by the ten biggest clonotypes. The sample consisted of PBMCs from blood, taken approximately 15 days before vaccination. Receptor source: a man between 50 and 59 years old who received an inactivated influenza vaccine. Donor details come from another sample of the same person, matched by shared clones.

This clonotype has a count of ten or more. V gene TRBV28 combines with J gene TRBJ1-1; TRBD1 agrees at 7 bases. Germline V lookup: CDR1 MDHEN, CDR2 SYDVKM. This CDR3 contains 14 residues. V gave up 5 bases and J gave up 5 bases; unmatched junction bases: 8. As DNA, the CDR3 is TGTGCCAGCAGTCCCTGGCAGGGGGGGACTGAAGCTTTCTTT. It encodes CASSPWQGGTEAFF.

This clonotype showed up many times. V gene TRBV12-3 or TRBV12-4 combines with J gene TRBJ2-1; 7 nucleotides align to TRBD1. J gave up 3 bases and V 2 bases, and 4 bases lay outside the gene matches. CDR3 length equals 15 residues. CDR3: CASSLSTGNYNEQFF. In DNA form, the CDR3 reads TGTGCCAGCAGTTTATCGACAGGGAACTACAATGAGCAGTTCTTC.

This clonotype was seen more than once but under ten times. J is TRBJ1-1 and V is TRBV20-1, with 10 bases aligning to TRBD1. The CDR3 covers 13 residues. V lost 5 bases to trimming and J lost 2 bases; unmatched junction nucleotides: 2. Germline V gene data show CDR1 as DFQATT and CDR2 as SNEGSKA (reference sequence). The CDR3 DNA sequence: TGCAGTGCTGCGACAGGGGGCAACACTGAAGCTTTCTTT. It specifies CSAATGGNTEAFF.

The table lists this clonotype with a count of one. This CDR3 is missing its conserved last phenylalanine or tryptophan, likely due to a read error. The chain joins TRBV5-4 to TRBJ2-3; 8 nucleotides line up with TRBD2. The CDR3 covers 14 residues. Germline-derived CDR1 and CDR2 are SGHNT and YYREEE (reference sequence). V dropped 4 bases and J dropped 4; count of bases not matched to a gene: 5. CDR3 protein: CASSREGRADTQYL. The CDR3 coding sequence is TGTGCCAGCAGCCGGGAGGGCCGGGCAGATACGCAGTATTTA.

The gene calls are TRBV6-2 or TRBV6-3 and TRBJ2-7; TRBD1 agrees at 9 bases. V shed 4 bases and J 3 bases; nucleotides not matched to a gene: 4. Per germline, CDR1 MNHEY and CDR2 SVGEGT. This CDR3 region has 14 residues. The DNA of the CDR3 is TGTGCCAGCAGTTGGACAGGGGAAAGCTACGAGCAGTACTTC. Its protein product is CASSWTGESYEQYF.

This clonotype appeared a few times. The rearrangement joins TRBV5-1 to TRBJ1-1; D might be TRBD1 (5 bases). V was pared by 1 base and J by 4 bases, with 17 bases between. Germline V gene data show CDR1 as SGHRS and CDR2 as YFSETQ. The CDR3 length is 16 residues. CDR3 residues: CASSLSGASRGTEAFF. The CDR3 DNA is TGCGCCAGCAGCTTGTCCGGGGCTTCCCGAGGCACTGAAGCTTTCTTT.

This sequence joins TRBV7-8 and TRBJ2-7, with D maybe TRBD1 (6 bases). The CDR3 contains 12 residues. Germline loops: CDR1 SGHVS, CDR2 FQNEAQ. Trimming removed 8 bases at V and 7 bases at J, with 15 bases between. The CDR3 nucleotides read TGTGCCAGCGGTACAGGGTCGGGAGAGCAGTACTTC. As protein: CASGTGSGEQYF.

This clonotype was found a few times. The CDR3 DNA sequence: TGTGGACTACAGCGGGGAGGGTCCTACAATGAGCAGTTCTTC. Translated: CGLQRGGSYNEQFF. The chain employs TRBV6-2 or TRBV6-3 and TRBJ2-1; 7 nucleotides match TRBD2. CDR1 and CDR2 (germline): MNHEY, SVGEGT. The CDR3 totals 14 residues.

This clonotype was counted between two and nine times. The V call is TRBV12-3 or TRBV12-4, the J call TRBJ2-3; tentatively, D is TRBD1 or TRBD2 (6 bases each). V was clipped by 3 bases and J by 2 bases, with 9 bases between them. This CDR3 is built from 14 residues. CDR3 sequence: CASSLGGVTDTQYF. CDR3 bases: TGTGCCAGCAGTTTGGGGGGCGTCACAGATACGCAGTATTTT.

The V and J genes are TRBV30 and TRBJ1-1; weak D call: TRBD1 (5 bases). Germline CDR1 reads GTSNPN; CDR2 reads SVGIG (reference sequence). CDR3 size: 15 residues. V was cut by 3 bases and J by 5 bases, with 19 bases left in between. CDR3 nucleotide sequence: TGTGCCTGGAGCGCCGGGACCTGGGTTGGAACTGAAGCTTTCTTT. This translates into CAWSAGTWVGTEAFF.

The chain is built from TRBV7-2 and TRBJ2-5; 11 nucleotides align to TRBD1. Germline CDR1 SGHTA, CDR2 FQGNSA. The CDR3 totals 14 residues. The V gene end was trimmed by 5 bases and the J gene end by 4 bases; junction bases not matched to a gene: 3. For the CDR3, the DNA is TGTGCCAGCAGCCGGGACAGGGGGGCAGAGACCCAGTACTTC. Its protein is CASSRDRGAETQYF.

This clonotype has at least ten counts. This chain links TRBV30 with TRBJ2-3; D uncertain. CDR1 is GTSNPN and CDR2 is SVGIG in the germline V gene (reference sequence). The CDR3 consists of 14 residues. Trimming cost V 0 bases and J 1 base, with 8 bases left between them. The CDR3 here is CAWSVGYGTDTQYF. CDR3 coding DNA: TGTGCCTGGAGTGTTGGCTACGGCACAGATACGCAGTATTTT.

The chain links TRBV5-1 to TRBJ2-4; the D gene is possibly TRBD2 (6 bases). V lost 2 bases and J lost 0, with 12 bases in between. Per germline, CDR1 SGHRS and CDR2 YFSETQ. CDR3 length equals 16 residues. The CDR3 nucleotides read TGCGCCAGCAGCTTATCTAGCGTAACAGCCAAAAACATTCAGTACTTC. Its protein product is CASSLSSVTAKNIQYF.

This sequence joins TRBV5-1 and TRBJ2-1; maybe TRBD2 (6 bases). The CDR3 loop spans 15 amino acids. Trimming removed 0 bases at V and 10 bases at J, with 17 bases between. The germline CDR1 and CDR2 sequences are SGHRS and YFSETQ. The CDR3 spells CASSLARAGPGEQFF. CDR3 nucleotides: TGCGCCAGCAGCTTGGCGAGGGCGGGGCCTGGCGAGCAGTTCTTC.

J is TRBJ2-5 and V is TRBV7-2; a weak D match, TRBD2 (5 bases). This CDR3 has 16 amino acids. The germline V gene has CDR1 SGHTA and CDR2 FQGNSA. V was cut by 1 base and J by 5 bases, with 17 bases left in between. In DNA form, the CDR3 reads TGTGCCAGCAGCTTAGGGCTCGGCAAAAGGAGGGAGACCCAGTACTTC. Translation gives CASSLGLGKRRETQYF.

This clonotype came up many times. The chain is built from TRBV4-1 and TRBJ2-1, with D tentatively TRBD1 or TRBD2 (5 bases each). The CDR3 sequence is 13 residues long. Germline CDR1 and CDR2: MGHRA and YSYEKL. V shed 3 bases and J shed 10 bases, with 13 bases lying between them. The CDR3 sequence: CASSHPLGEEQFF. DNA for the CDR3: TGCGCCAGCAGCCACCCCCTAGGGGAGGAGCAGTTCTTC.

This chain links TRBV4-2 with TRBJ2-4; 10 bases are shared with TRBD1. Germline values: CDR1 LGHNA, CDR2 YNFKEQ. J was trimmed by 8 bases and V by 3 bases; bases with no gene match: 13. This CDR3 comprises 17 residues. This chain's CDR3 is CASSQTNLGQGSDIQYF. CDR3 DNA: TGTGCCAGCAGCCAGACTAACCTGGGACAGGGGAGTGACATTCAGTACTTC.

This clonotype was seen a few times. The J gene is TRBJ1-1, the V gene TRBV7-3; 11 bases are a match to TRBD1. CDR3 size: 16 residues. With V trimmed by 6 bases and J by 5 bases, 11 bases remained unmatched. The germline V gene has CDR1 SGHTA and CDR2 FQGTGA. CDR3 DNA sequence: TGTGCCAGCAGGTCCGGGACAGGGGGTCGAGGGACTGAAGCTTTCTTT. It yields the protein CASRSGTGGRGTEAFF.